The 5 T cell receptor beta chains below come from one sample, sequenced in a study of blood T cell repertoires in COVID-19. Clones were sequenced by immunoSEQ multiplex PCR, and TCRdb holds only the in-frame ones, with some missing. This table holds more than 110,000 clones, 90% found once. Sequenced: peripheral blood. The receptors derive from a woman older than 75 with acute or convalescent COVID-19.

V gene TRBV5-4 combines with J gene TRBJ2-5; 10 bases are a match to TRBD2. The CDR3 extends over 16 amino acids. Germline assignment: CDR1 SGHNT and CDR2 YYREEE (reference sequence). V lost 4 bases and J lost 0; bases outside the gene matches: 6. CDR3 in amino acids: CASSTRLAGDQETQYF. The CDR3 nucleotides are TGTGCCAGCAGCACCCGGCTAGCGGGGGACCAAGAGACCCAGTACTTC.

The chain has TRBV30 and TRBJ1-4, with a tentative D call TRBD1 (6 bases). Germline V CDR1 and CDR2: GTSNPN, SVGIG (reference sequence). This CDR3 is built from 13 residues. Trimming left V 0 bases short and J 10 bases short, with 12 bases between. The CDR3 region has the DNA TGTGCCTGGAGTGTAAAGGGGGAGGGAAAACTGTTTTTT. Protein sequence: CAWSVKGEGKLFF.

This clone has just one count. This sequence joins TRBV3-1 (or the pseudogene TRBV3-2) and TRBJ1-1, with 8 bases matching TRBD1. Trimming at V came to 5 bases and at J to 4 bases, leaving 3 bases not matched to a gene. The length of the CDR3 is 13 residues. The germline CDR1 and CDR2 sequences are LGHDT and YNNKEL (reference sequence). CDR3 bases: TGTGCCAGCAGCTTTACAGGGGGCACTGAAGCTTTCTTT. Protein: CASSFTGGTEAFF.

This rearrangement joins TRBV2 to TRBJ1-4; 8 bases are a match to TRBD1. CDR3 length: 14 amino acids. The germline gives CDR1 SNHLY, CDR2 FYNNEI. V shed 4 bases and J 8 bases; nucleotides not matched to a gene: 6. CDR3 amino acids: CASSGQGFGEKLFF. The CDR3 DNA reads as TGTGCCAGCAGTGGACAGGGGTTTGGGGAAAAACTGTTTTTT.

The CDR3 DNA follows: TGTGCCAGCAGTTACTGGCAGGGAGGGGATACGCAGTATTTT. It yields the protein CASSYWQGGDTQYF. The chain combines TRBV6-2 or TRBV6-3 with TRBJ2-3; TRBD2 matches 7 bases. From germline, CDR1 is MNHEY and CDR2 SVGEGT. J was trimmed by 6 bases and V by 1 base; bases with no gene match: 4. The CDR3 consists of 14 residues.